Below are 18 T cell receptor beta chains sequenced from a single sample in a study of blood T cell repertoires in COVID-19. Here immunoSEQ multiplex PCR was the method, and the copy in TCRdb shows in-frame clones only, minus some. The data contain fewer than 200,000 clones, approximately 73% of them seen just once; the ten biggest clones take up 3% to 4.5%. Sequencing was done on a sample of peripheral blood. These TCRs come from a woman aged 80 or over with acute or convalescent COVID-19.

This clone has a single count. V and J are TRBV6-5 and TRBJ1-1, with D unclear. This CDR3 is 13 amino acids long. The germline CDR1 and CDR2 sequences are MNHEY and SVGAGI. Trimming cost V 8 bases and J 0 bases, with 10 bases left between them. The DNA for the CDR3 is TGTGCCAGCGGTAAACAGCTGAACACTGAAGCTTTCTTT. Its protein is CASGKQLNTEAFF.

The CDR3 sequence: CASSRTDQYTEAFF. CDR3 DNA: TGTGCCAGCAGTCGGACAGACCAATACACTGAAGCTTTCTTT. The genes are TRBV6-5 and TRBJ1-1; D perhaps matches TRBD1 (6 bases). Per germline, CDR1 MNHEY and CDR2 SVGAGI. Trimming stripped 5 bases from V and 3 bases from J, with 13 bases between. The CDR3 is 14 residues long.

The rearrangement links TRBV3-1 (or the pseudogene TRBV3-2) to TRBJ2-1; 7 positions match TRBD2. The V segment lost 0 bases and the J segment 2 bases; nucleotides outside the gene matches: 1. CDR3 length: 15 amino acids. CDR1 LGHDT and CDR2 YNNKEL come from the germline V gene (reference sequence). The CDR3 loop reads CASSQEAGAYNEQFF. For the CDR3, the DNA is TGTGCCAGCAGCCAAGAGGCGGGGGCCTACAATGAGCAGTTCTTC.

This sequence joins TRBV30 and TRBJ1-2; TRBD1 might be the D (5 bases). This CDR3 is 13 amino acids long. The germline gives CDR1 GTSNPN, CDR2 SVGIG (reference sequence). Trimming took 7 bases from V and 1 from J, leaving 13 bases between them. This chain's CDR3 is CASGVGDNYGYTF. For the CDR3, the DNA is TGTGCCTCGGGGGTAGGGGATAACTATGGCTACACCTTC.

The chain links TRBV15 to TRBJ1-4; TRBD1 might be the D (6 bases). The CDR3 extends over 13 amino acids. The V gene lost 9 bases and the J gene lost 8 bases, with 16 bases spanning the gap. CDR1 LNHNV and CDR2 YYDKDF come from the germline V gene (reference sequence). CDR3 in amino acids: CATQSGVGEKLFF. The CDR3 DNA sequence: TGTGCCACTCAATCAGGGGTCGGGGAAAAACTGTTTTTT.

The chain employs TRBV5-4 and TRBJ1-4, with a tentative D call TRBD1 (6 bases). The V end lost 1 base, the J end lost 8 bases, and 15 bases lay between the germline ends. Per germline, CDR1 SGHNT and CDR2 YYREEE (reference sequence). The CDR3 has 15 amino acids. This CDR3 is CASSLKTGVGEKLFF. CDR3 coding DNA: TGTGCCAGCAGCTTGAAGACAGGTGTGGGGGAAAAACTGTTTTTT.

This chain joins TRBV6-5 and TRBJ2-7, with D unresolved. CDR3 length equals 15 residues. V dropped 6 bases and J dropped 5 bases, with 20 bases sitting between them. The V gene's germline CDR1 is MNHEY and CDR2 SVGAGI. The CDR3 spells CASRVERSFYHEQYF. Written as DNA, the CDR3 is TGTGCCAGCAGGGTAGAGAGGTCCTTTTACCACGAGCAGTACTTC.

The CDR3 nucleotides read TGCAGTGCTAGTGGGAGGTCGACCTACAATGAGCAGTTCTTC. Its protein is CSASGRSTYNEQFF. The gene calls are TRBV20-1 and TRBJ2-1; weak D call: TRBD2 (6 bases). Trimming removed 3 bases from V and 2 bases from J, with 11 bases in between. The CDR3 is made up of 14 amino acids. Per the germline V gene, CDR1 is DFQATT and CDR2 is SNEGSKA (reference sequence).

V and J are TRBV18 and TRBJ1-1; D unclear. V was shortened by 3 bases and J by 5 bases, with 10 bases between the two germline ends. The CDR3 totals 13 residues. The germline V gene has CDR1 KGHSH and CDR2 LQKENI. The DNA for the CDR3 is TGTGCCAGCTCACCGGCCAGTTCAACTGAAGCTTTCTTT. This translates into CASSPASSTEAFF.

The chain couples TRBV19 to TRBJ1-1, with no clear D. Trimming cost V 8 bases and J 3 bases, with 7 bases left between them. CDR1 and CDR2 (germline): LNHDA, SQIVND (reference sequence). This CDR3 is built from 11 residues. CDR3 in amino acids: CASAGYTEAFF. CDR3 DNA sequence: TGTGCCAGTGCGGGTTACACTGAAGCTTTCTTT. Variable domain in full (rest from reference TRBV19 and TRBJ1-1): DGGITQSPKYLFRKEGQNVTLSCEQNLNHDAMYWYRQDPGQGLRLIYYSQIVNDFQKGDIAEGYSVSREKKESFPLTVTSAQKNPTAFYLCASAGYTEAFFGQGTRLTVV.

This clone turned up a few times. This chain joins TRBV15 and TRBJ1-2, with 9 bases that match TRBD1. This CDR3 has 18 residues. Germline loops: CDR1 LNHNV, CDR2 YYDKDF (reference sequence). V shed 0 bases, J shed 5 bases, and the junction held 13 bases outside the gene matches. The CDR3 DNA is TGTGCCACCAGCAGAGATAGGGATCGGGGACAGGGCGTATATGGCTACACCTTC. Its translation is CATSRDRDRGQGVYGYTF.

In DNA, the CDR3 is TGTGCCAGCAGTTACTCGTCGGGACAGGGTTTGGGCGGCTACACCTTC. The encoded protein is CASSYSSGQGLGGYTF. The rearrangement uses TRBV6-5 and TRBJ1-2; 9 nucleotides align to TRBD1. The CDR3 is 16 residues long. Looked up from germline, CDR1 is MNHEY and CDR2 is SVGAGI. V shed 0 bases, J shed 8 bases, and the junction held 10 bases outside the gene matches.

V gene TRBV7-9 combines with J gene TRBJ1-2; D gene uncertain. Germline lookup yields CDR1 SEHNR and CDR2 FQNEAQ (reference sequence). Trimming removed 2 bases at V and 4 bases at J, with 8 bases between. There are 13 residues in the CDR3. The CDR3 loop is CASSLLLAYGYTF. The CDR3 DNA reads TGTGCCAGCAGCTTATTATTGGCCTATGGCTACACCTTC.

The genes are TRBV7-3 and TRBJ2-1; tentative D call: TRBD1 (6 bases). This CDR3 region has 16 residues. Trimming removed 2 bases from V and 4 bases from J, with 15 bases in between. Germline-derived CDR1 and CDR2 are SGHTA and FQGTGA. The chain's CDR3 is CASSLWGPIRYNEQFF. The DNA for the CDR3 is TGTGCCAGCAGCTTATGGGGGCCGATTCGTTACAATGAGCAGTTCTTC.

The chain is built from TRBV11-3 and TRBJ2-7; 9 bases map to TRBD1. J was trimmed by 2 bases and V by 5 bases; bases with no gene match: 4. The CDR3 extends over 14 amino acids. Germline V CDR1 and CDR2: SGHNT, YENEEA. The CDR3 nucleotides read TGTGCCAGCAGCACAGGGGGCGGAACCTACGAGCAGTACTTC. Translated: CASSTGGGTYEQYF.

This clone was seen repeatedly, ten times or more. V and J are TRBV30 and TRBJ1-2; D uncertain. Trimming shortened V by 2 bases and J by 1 base, and 8 bases separated the two germline ends. Germline lookup yields CDR1 GTSNPN and CDR2 SVGIG (reference sequence). The CDR3 length is 13 residues. This CDR3 is CAWSIQLNYGYTF. CDR3 in DNA: TGTGCCTGGAGTATCCAACTTAACTATGGCTACACCTTC.

This CDR3 reads CASKRWGSYEQYF. Written as DNA, the CDR3 is TGTGCCAGCAAGCGGTGGGGATCCTACGAGCAGTACTTC. The V gene is TRBV5-4, the J gene TRBJ2-7; D might be TRBD2 (5 bases). The V end lost 6 bases, the J end lost 1 base, and 11 bases lay between the germline ends. The CDR3 is 13 amino acids. Germline CDR1 SGHNT, CDR2 YYREEE (reference sequence).

The chain's CDR3 is CASSLGRDSSLDYGYTF. CDR3 DNA: TGCGCCAGCAGCTTAGGCCGGGACAGCAGCCTGGACTATGGCTACACCTTC. This chain links TRBV5-1 with TRBJ1-2; 7 nucleotides agree with TRBD1. CDR1 and CDR2 (germline): SGHRS, YFSETQ. Losses at the gene ends were 2 bases for V and 3 bases for J; bases not matched to a gene: 13. The CDR3 length is 17 residues.